Listed below are T cell receptor beta chains from one sample, sequenced in a study of cytomegalovirus exposure and HLA in healthy donors. The method was immunoSEQ multiplex PCR; TCRdb's version includes in-frame clones alone and lacks a portion of them. The sample shows approximately 160,000 clones, about 76% of them seen only once. Input material: PBMCs. These receptors came from a male donor in good health and CMV-seropositive. Both conserved end residues are part of each CDR3. A D gene is named only where the DNA matches it firmly. A row's size may be missing; if present it is once, few, many or a size class.

TRBJ2-7	TRBD1	TRBV10-3	once	TGTGCCATCAGTCCCCAGGGGGATATAACCTACGAGCAGTACTTC	CAISPQGDITYEQYF
TRBJ2-7	TRBD1	TRBV18	-	TGTGCCAGCTCACCACAAAGGACAGGGGCAAAGTACGAGCAGTACTTC	CASSPQRTGAKYEQYF
TRBJ1-3	TRBD1	TRBV13	-	TGTGCCAGCAGCCCCTTGGGACAGGACTCTGGAAACACCATATATTTT	CASSPLGQDSGNTIYF
TRBJ2-7	TRBD1	TRBV18	-	TGTGCCAGCTCACCCGTTTCGACAGGGCGGACGGAGCAGTACTTC	CASSPVSTGRTEQYF
TRBJ1-5	-	TRBV9	-	TGTGCCAGCAGCGCTGGGGGGGGCAGCAATCAGCCCCAGCATTTT	CASSAGGGSNQPQHF
TRBJ2-6	TRBD1	TRBV5-5	-	TGTGCCAGCAGCCAGACAGGGGGGGCCTCTGGGGCCAACGTCCTGACTTTC	CASSQTGGASGANVLTF
TRBJ1-2	-	TRBV18	-	TGTGCCAGCTCACCAGCGGCAGCCTTCTATGGCTACACCTTC	CASSPAAAFYGYTF
TRBJ1-5	-	TRBV25-1	few	TGTGCCAGCAGTGAATCCACAGGGTTTGGTCAGCCCCAGCATTTT	CASSESTGFGQPQHF
TRBJ2-3	-	TRBV5-4	-	TGTGCCAGCAGCTGGAGGGATCGAACAGATACGCAGTATTTT	CASSWRDRTDTQYF
TRBJ2-1	TRBD2	TRBV5-1	once	TGCGCCAGTAGGACTAGCGCGGAGCACAATGAGCAGTTCTTC	CASRTSAEHNEQFF
TRBJ2-2	-	TRBV14	-	TGTGCCAGCAGCCCTGTCCCACTAGTAGCGTTCGCCGGGGAGCTGTTTTTT	CASSPVPLVAFAGELFF
TRBJ2-1	-	TRBV5-1	-	TGCGCCAGCAGCTTGAATGGGCCAGGCTCCTACAATGAGCAGTTCTTC	CASSLNGPGSYNEQFF
TRBJ2-1	TRBD2	TRBV5-6	-	TGTGCCAGCAGCTTGTTGGGGGGGGGACTCCACAATGAGCAGTTCTTC	CASSLLGGGLHNEQFF
TRBJ2-1	-	TRBV19	-	TGTGCCAGTGGGGCTACCTACAATGAGCAGTTCTTC	CASGATYNEQFF
TRBJ2-2	TRBD1	TRBV4-1	-	TGCGCCAGCAGCCAAGATCTCGGGACAGGGTTTGGGGAGCTGTTTTTT	CASSQDLGTGFGELFF
TRBJ1-5	-	TRBV6-5	-	TGTGCCAGCAGTGCAGGGGTGCCGAGTAATCAGCCCCAGCATTTT	CASSAGVPSNQPQHF
TRBJ1-2	-	TRBV5-1	-	TGCGCCAGCAGCACCACCGGGACACCCACTAACTATGGCTACACCTTC	CASSTTGTPTNYGYTF
TRBJ2-7	TRBD2	TRBV14	-	TGTGCCAGCAGCCAATCGGGGGGAACCTACGAGCAGTACTTC	CASSQSGGTYEQYF
TRBJ2-1	-	TRBV5-1	-	TGCGCCAGCAGCCCCCCCGGCGGGGAGCAGTTCTTC	CASSPPGGEQFF
TRBJ1-2	-	TRBV7-2	-	TGTGCCAGCAGCTTAGATTGGCGGAAGTCCCATGACTACACCTTC	CASSLDWRKSHDYTF
TRBJ2-7	TRBD2	TRBV7-2	-	TGTGCCAGCAGCAACCCGGGAGGGGGAGGCGAGCAGTACTTC	CASSNPGGGGEQYF
TRBJ2-7	TRBD1	TRBV7-2	-	TGTGCCAGCAGCGTTATGGGACAGGGGAGTGAGCAGTACTTC	CASSVMGQGSEQYF
TRBJ2-7	-	TRBV7-9	once	TGTGCCAGCAGCTTAACGGTGACCGGGGGCGAGCAGTACTTC	CASSLTVTGGEQYF
TRBJ2-7	TRBD1	TRBV27	-	TGTGCCAGCAGTCCGGGACAGGGGGCCTACGAGCAGTACTTC	CASSPGQGAYEQYF
TRBJ1-6	TRBD1	TRBV5-1	-	TGCGCCAGCAGCCTGGACAGGGGGGATAATTCACCCCTCCACTTT	CASSLDRGDNSPLHF
TRBJ2-5	TRBD1	TRBV7-7	-	TGTGCTAGCAGCCCGACAGGGGGCGGAGAGACCCAGTACTTC	CASSPTGGGETQYF
TRBJ1-2	TRBD1	TRBV27	-	TGTGCCAGCATGTCACAGGGGCACCATGGCTACACCTTC	CASMSQGHHGYTF
TRBJ1-3	-	TRBV4-3	-	TGCGCCAGCAGCCAAGATTACAGAGGAAACACCATATATTTT	CASSQDYRGNTIYF
TRBJ1-4	TRBD1	TRBV9	-	TGTGCCAGCAGCCCCAGGGGGCACCCCAATGAAAAACTGTTTTTT	CASSPRGHPNEKLFF
TRBJ1-2	-	TRBV12-5	-	TGTGCTAGTGGTTTGGACGTCGGTGGCTACACCTTC	CASGLDVGGYTF
TRBJ2-7	-	TRBV11-2	once	TGTGCCAGCAGCCCAGGGGTTAGCTCCTACGAGCAGTACTTC	CASSPGVSSYEQYF
TRBJ2-5	-	TRBV5-3	once	TGTGCCAGAAGCACTGGGAGCAAAGAGACCCAGTACTTC	CARSTGSKETQYF
TRBJ1-1	TRBD1	TRBV6-5	-	TGTGCCAGCAGTCATCCTGACAGGGGACTAACTTTCTTT	CASSHPDRGLTFF
TRBJ1-1	-	TRBV5-6	few	TGTGCCAGCAACCAGCTAGGGGGTGGTGGGAAGGCTGAAGCTTTCTTT	CASNQLGGGGKAEAFF
TRBJ2-6	-	TRBV7-9	once	TGTGCCAGCAGCCTTCCCCCTGGGGCCAACGTCCTGACTTTC	CASSLPPGANVLTF
TRBJ1-2	-	TRBV5-1	-	TGCGCCAGCAGCTTCACGGGAGCTAACTATGGCTACACCTTC	CASSFTGANYGYTF
TRBJ2-5	TRBD2	TRBV27	-	TGTGCCAGCAGTTTAACCCCATGGCGGGGGGCACAAGAGACCCAGTACTTC	CASSLTPWRGAQETQYF
TRBJ1-2	-	TRBV2	once	TGTGCCAGCAGTGGACAGACAGACTATGGCTACACCTTC	CASSGQTDYGYTF
TRBJ1-3	-	TRBV4-1	-	TGCGCCAGCAGCCAAAGAGTGGAGGGGCAGTTGGCCTACTCTGGAAACACCATATATTTT	CASSQRVEGQLAYSGNTIYF
TRBJ1-2	-	TRBV5-5	-	TGTGCCAGCAGCTTGCGGGGCTATGGCTACACCTTC	CASSLRGYGYTF
TRBJ2-7	-	TRBV29-1	once	TGCAGCGTTGAAGATCCAGACGGCGCGGGGGAGCAGTACTTC	CSVEDPDGAGEQYF
TRBJ1-2	-	TRBV14	-	TGTGCCAGCAGCCTAGGGGGCTATGGCTACACCTTC	CASSLGGYGYTF
TRBJ2-1	TRBD1	TRBV7-3	-	TGTGCCAGCAGCTTATTTGGACAGGGGAACAATGAGCAGTTCTTC	CASSLFGQGNNEQFF
TRBJ2-7	-	TRBV7-9	-	TGTTCCAGCAGCCTTACGACAAACTCCTACGAGCAGTACTTC	CSSSLTTNSYEQYF
TRBJ2-2	TRBD2	TRBV5-4	-	TGTGCCAGCAGCCGGGGGGGCCTGAACACCGGGGAGCTGTTTTTT	CASSRGGLNTGELFF
TRBJ2-7	-	TRBV6-5	-	TGTGCCAGCAGAGGAGTCTACGAGCAGTACTTC	CASRGVYEQYF